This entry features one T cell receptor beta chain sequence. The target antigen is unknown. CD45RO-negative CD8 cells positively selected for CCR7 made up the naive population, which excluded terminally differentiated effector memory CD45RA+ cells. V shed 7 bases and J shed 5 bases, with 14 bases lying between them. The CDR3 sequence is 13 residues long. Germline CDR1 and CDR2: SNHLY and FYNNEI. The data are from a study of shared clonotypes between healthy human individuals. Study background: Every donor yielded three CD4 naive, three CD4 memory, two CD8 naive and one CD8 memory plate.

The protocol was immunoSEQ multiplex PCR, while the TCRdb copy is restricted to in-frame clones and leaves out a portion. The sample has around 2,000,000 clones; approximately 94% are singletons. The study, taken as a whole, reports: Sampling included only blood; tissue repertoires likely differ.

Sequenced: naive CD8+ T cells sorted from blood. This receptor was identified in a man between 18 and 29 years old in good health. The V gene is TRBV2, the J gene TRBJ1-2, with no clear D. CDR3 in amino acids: CASNDRPVYGYTF. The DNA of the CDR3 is TGTGCCAGCAACGACCGACCGGTTTATGGCTACACCTTC.